Presented here are 16 T cell receptor beta chains from one specimen sequenced in a study of CD8 T cells in ankylosing spondylitis. MiXCR, run by TCRdb on the 5' RACE reads, gives a single entry per CDR3 protein. The sample lists 150,000 to 200,000 distinct CDR3 sequences; over 15% were seen once. Sequenced material: blood, either unsorted or a sorted T cell fraction (not recorded which). These TCRs come from a male donor under 30 with ankylosing spondylitis or in good health (not recorded which).

This clonotype was counted ten times or more. The V and J genes are TRBV27 and TRBJ2-7; 14 nucleotides line up with TRBD2. The ends lost 6 bases at V and 4 bases at J; junction bases unmatched: 8. The germline gives CDR1 MNHEY, CDR2 SMNVEV (reference sequence). CDR3 size: 16 residues. The CDR3 spells CASSPTGTSGRYEQYV. CDR3 DNA: TGTGCCAGCAGCCCCACCGGGACTAGCGGGAGATACGAGCAGTACGTC.

This clonotype was detected many times. The chain is built from TRBV11-3 and TRBJ2-3, with TRBD2 matching over 7 bases. The CDR3 sequence is 16 residues long. Trimming took 5 bases from V and 5 from J; bases not matched to a gene: 13. Germline V CDR1 and CDR2: SGHNT, YENEEA. The DNA for the CDR3 is TGTGCCAGCAGCCCCCCCGAGCGGGAAAGGGGAGATACGCAGTATTTT. It specifies CASSPPERERGDTQYF.

At least ten counts were recorded for this clonotype. This chain uses TRBV4-2 with TRBJ1-2; 7 bases map to TRBD1. Germline V gene sequence: CDR1 LGHNA, CDR2 YNFKEQ. There are 14 residues in the CDR3. Trimming cost V 1 base and J 4 bases; bases outside gene matches: 3. The CDR3 nucleotides read TGTGCCAGCAGCCAAGGGGACAGAAGCTATGGCTACACCTTC. This gives the protein CASSQGDRSYGYTF.

The table lists this clonotype with many counts. V and J are TRBV12-3 or TRBV12-4 and TRBJ1-4; D possibly corresponds to TRBD1 (5 bases). The CDR3 extends over 14 amino acids. The V end was cut by 6 bases, the J end by 5 bases, with 13 bases between. CDR3 DNA: TGTGCCAGCAGATCCGGGACTTCCAATGAAAAACTGTTTTTT. Protein sequence: CASRSGTSNEKLFF.

The rearrangement joins TRBV7-9 to TRBJ2-1; TRBD2 might be the D (5 bases). Trimming shortened V by 5 bases and J by 5 bases, and 13 bases separated the two germline ends. The CDR3 runs 14 residues. CDR1 is SEHNR, CDR2 FQNEAQ, per germline (reference sequence). CDR3 nucleotides: TGTGCCAGCAGCCCTCCCAGAGCGGACAATGAGCAGTTCTTC. Its protein product is CASSPPRADNEQFF.

This clonotype was counted only a few times. The CDR3 bases are TGCGCCAGCAGTGAGGGGTTAGCGGGAAACAATGAGCAGTTCTTC. It codes for CASSEGLAGNNEQFF. V is TRBV10-1 and J is TRBJ2-1, with 8 bases fitting TRBD2. Trimming cost V 2 bases and J 5 bases; bases outside gene matches: 5. Germline lookup yields CDR1 WNHNN and CDR2 SYGVQD (reference sequence). The CDR3 runs to 15 residues.

This clonotype was recorded many times. The genes are TRBV28 and TRBJ2-7; D gene uncertain. This CDR3 has 19 amino acids. The germline V and J ends were trimmed by 5 bases and 5 bases, with 31 bases remaining between them. CDR1 is MDHEN and CDR2 is SYDVKM in the germline V gene. The CDR3 spells CASSLRAPSLITHLHEQYF. CDR3 nucleotides: TGTGCCAGCAGTCTCCGGGCCCCTTCTCTTATCACCCATCTCCACGAGCAGTACTTC.

This clonotype was counted ten times or more. The rearrangement joins TRBV7-6 to TRBJ2-1, with 8 bases fitting TRBD1. Germline assignment: CDR1 SGHVS and CDR2 FNYEAQ. V dropped 7 bases and J dropped 8; count of bases not matched to a gene: 10. This CDR3 comprises 14 residues. In DNA, the CDR3 is TGTGCCAGCACCTTCGCGCAGGGGGCCGATGAGCAGTTCTTC. It translates to CASTFAQGADEQFF. Combining the CDR3 with reference TRBV7-6 and TRBJ2-1 gives the whole variable domain GAGVSQSPRYKVTKRGQDVALRCDPISGHVSLYWYRQALGQGPEFLTYFNYEAQQDKSGLPNDRFSAERPEGSISTLTIQRTEQRDSAMYRCASTFAQGADEQFFGPGTRLTVL.

The chain uses TRBV4-3 and TRBJ2-5, with a tentative D call TRBD2 (6 bases). The CDR3 covers 14 residues. V lost 1 base to trimming and J lost 5 bases, with 11 bases between them. Germline V gene sequence: CDR1 LGHNA, CDR2 YSLEER. CDR3 bases: TGCGCCAGCAGCCAAGGGAGGAGGGAGGAGACCCAGTACTTC. It specifies CASSQGRREETQYF.

The chain is built from TRBV2 and TRBJ2-7; unclear D gene. Per germline, CDR1 SNHLY and CDR2 FYNNEI. CDR3 length: 14 residues. Deletions cut 4 bases from V and 0 bases from J, with 10 bases between. For the CDR3, the DNA is TGTGCCAGCAGTGTTCCCGGCTACTCCTACGAGCAGTACGTC. Encoded protein: CASSVPGYSYEQYV.

The DNA for the CDR3 is TGCAGCGTTGTCCTAGCGGGAGGTCCCTACGAGCAGTACTTC. It specifies CSVVLAGGPYEQYF. The chain uses TRBV29-1 and TRBJ2-7; TRBD2 aligns across 11 bases. CDR3 length: 14 residues. After removal of 4 bases from V and 2 bases from J, the junction contained 4 bases not matched to a gene. Germline V CDR1 and CDR2: SQVTM, ANQGSEA.

This clonotype was detected ten times or more. V is TRBV2 and J is TRBJ1-4, with D maybe TRBD1 (6 bases). This CDR3 spans 15 amino acids. V was cut by 0 bases and J by 8 bases, with 13 bases left in between. The germline CDR1 and CDR2 sequences are SNHLY and FYNNEI. The CDR3 here is CASSEAGTTWEKLFF. CDR3 DNA sequence: TGTGCCAGCAGTGAAGCCGGGACAACTTGGGAAAAACTGTTTTTT.

This chain links TRBV29-1 with TRBJ1-5, with a tentative D call TRBD1 (6 bases). The V end was cut by 4 bases, the J end by 0 bases, with 10 bases between. There are 14 residues in the CDR3. CDR1 is SQVTM and CDR2 is ANQGSEA in the germline V gene. In DNA form, the CDR3 reads TGCAGCGTTGTGAGGGGGAATAGCAATCAGCCCCAGCATTTT. Its protein is CSVVRGNSNQPQHF.

This clonotype has at least ten counts. The rearrangement joins TRBV15 to TRBJ2-1, with 9 bases fitting TRBD1. In germline, CDR1 is LNHNV, CDR2 YYDKDF (reference sequence). This CDR3 has 14 amino acids. The V segment lost 1 base and the J segment 7 bases; nucleotides outside the gene matches: 2. The CDR3 coding sequence is TGTGCCACCAGCAGAGGACAGGGGGGGAATGAGCAGTTCTTC. It encodes CATSRGQGGNEQFF.

This clonotype showed up just a few times. The rearrangement links TRBV19 to TRBJ2-1; 10 bases are shared with TRBD1. V trimming: 6 bases; J trimming: 9 bases; junction bases outside the gene matches: 14. The V gene's germline CDR1 is LNHDA and CDR2 SQIVND (reference sequence). CDR3 size: 16 residues. The CDR3 region is CASSDDRDRGFGEQFF. The CDR3 DNA follows: TGTGCCAGTAGCGACGACCGGGACAGGGGTTTTGGTGAGCAGTTCTTC.

This clonotype was recorded many times. The J gene is TRBJ2-5, the V gene TRBV7-9, with D possibly being TRBD1 or TRBD2 (7 bases each). There are 14 residues in the CDR3. V shed 7 bases and J shed 3 bases, with 15 bases lying between them. The germline CDR1 and CDR2 sequences are SEHNR and FQNEAQ (reference sequence). The CDR3 sequence is CASTEAGQKETQYF. CDR3 nucleotide sequence: TGTGCCAGCACAGAAGCGGGACAGAAAGAGACCCAGTACTTC.